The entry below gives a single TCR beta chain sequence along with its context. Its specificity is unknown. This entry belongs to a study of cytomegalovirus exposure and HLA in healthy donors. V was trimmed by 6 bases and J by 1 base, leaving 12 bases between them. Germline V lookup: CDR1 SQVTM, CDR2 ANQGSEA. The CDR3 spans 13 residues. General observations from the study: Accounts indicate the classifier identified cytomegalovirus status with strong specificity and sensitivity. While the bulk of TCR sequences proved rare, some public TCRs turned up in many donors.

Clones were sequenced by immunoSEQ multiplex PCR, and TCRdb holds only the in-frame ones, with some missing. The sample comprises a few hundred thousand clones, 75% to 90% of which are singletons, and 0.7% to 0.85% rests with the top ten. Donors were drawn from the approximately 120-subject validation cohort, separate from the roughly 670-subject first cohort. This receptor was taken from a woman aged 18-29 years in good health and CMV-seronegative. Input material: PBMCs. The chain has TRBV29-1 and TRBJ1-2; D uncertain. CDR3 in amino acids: CSVPAPNNYGYTF. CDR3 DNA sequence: TGCAGCGTGCCCGCGCCTAATAACTATGGCTACACCTTC.